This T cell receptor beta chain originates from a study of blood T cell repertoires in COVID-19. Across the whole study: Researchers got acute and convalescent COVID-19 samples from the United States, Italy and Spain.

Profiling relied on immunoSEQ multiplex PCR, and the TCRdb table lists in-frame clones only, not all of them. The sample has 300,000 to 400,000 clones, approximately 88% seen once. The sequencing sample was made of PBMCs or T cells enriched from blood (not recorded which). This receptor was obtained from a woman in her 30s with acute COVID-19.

The CDR3 protein is CASSGRDRVDGYTF. For the CDR3, the DNA is TGTGCCAGCAGCGGCCGGGACAGGGTGGATGGCTACACCTTC. The genes are TRBV5-4 and TRBJ1-2; 9 bases are a match to TRBD1. Trimming at V came to 4 bases and at J to 6 bases, leaving 7 bases not matched to a gene. The germline V gene encodes CDR1 SGHNT and CDR2 YYREEE (reference sequence). This CDR3 comprises 14 residues.